This is a list of T cell receptor beta chains from one sample in a study of T cell responses to AZD1222 COVID-19 vaccine. Measured with immunoSEQ multiplex PCR; TCRdb has only the in-frame clones, and not every one. The table shows 120,000 to 150,000 clones, with about 93% occurring only once. The specimen comprised peripheral blood, sampled on day 0 of MenACWY control vaccination. The source is an adult in good health. The CDR3 runs from the conserved cysteine through the conserved F or W. A D gene is named only where the DNA matches it firmly. Rows may omit the clone size; those that give it use once, few, many or a size class.

V gene	J gene	clone size	D gene	CDR3 protein	CDR3 DNA
TRBV5-4	TRBJ1-1	.	.	CASRHSAGSMNTEAFF	TGTGCCAGCAGACATTCAGCAGGTTCAATGAACACTGAAGCTTTCTTT
TRBV30	TRBJ1-2	.	.	CAWDLQDRLGGYTF	TGTGCCTGGGATCTTCAGGACCGCCTTGGAGGCTACACCTTC
TRBV5-1	TRBJ1-1	.	TRBD1	CASSSTGGRATTEAFF	TGCGCCAGCAGCTCAACAGGGGGCAGGGCGACCACTGAAGCTTTCTTT
TRBV5-6	TRBJ1-6	.	TRBD1	CASSWGQINSPLHF	TGTGCCAGCAGCTGGGGACAGATAAATTCACCCCTCCACTTT
TRBV2	TRBJ1-3	once	TRBD1	CASRSGTGVGNTIYF	TGTGCCAGCAGATCCGGGACAGGGGTAGGAAACACCATATATTTT
TRBV5-6	TRBJ2-3	.	.	CASSFAGRPEDTQYF	TGTGCCAGCAGCTTTGCGGGACGACCAGAGGATACGCAGTATTTT
TRBV7-8	TRBJ2-7	.	TRBD1	CASSWDRTYEQYF	TGTGCCAGCAGCTGGGACAGAACCTACGAGCAGTACTTC
TRBV6-2/TRBV6-3	TRBJ2-1	.	.	CASSYSSGSYDEQFF	TGTGCCAGCAGTTACTCGTCCGGGAGCTATGATGAGCAGTTCTTC
TRBV2	TRBJ1-6	.	.	CASGPIDPYNSPLHF	TGTGCCAGCGGCCCGATCGATCCCTATAATTCACCCCTCCACTTT
TRBV6-4	TRBJ2-1	.	.	CASSVEGREQFF	TGTGCCAGCAGTGTGGAGGGTCGGGAGCAGTTCTTC
TRBV6-9	TRBJ2-2	.	.	CASSYSGPNTGELFF	TGTGCCAGCAGTTATTCTGGACCGAACACCGGGGAGCTGTTTTTT
TRBV5-1	TRBJ1-2	.	.	CASSLEERGYTF	TGCGCCAGCAGCTTGGAGGAGAGGGGCTACACCTTC
TRBV10-2	TRBJ1-1	.	TRBD1	CASSEHTGGGTEAFF	TGCGCCAGCAGTGAACATACAGGGGGCGGCACTGAAGCTTTCTTT
TRBV18	TRBJ1-4	few	.	CASSEMAATNEKLFF	TGTGCCAGCTCAGAAATGGCTGCAACTAATGAAAAACTGTTTTTT
TRBV11-3	TRBJ1-1	.	.	CASSLGPGNTEAFF	TGTGCCAGCAGCTTAGGGCCGGGCAACACTGAAGCTTTCTTT
TRBV5-3	TRBJ2-7	.	TRBD2	CARSRGTSGIYEQYF	TGTGCCAGAAGCCGCGGGACTAGCGGCATCTACGAGCAGTACTTC
TRBV4-1	TRBJ1-2	.	.	CASSQSLGGNYGYTF	TGCGCCAGCAGCCAATCCCTGGGGGGGAACTATGGCTACACCTTC
TRBV5-1	TRBJ2-7	.	.	CASSLVDSSYEQYF	TGCGCCAGCAGCTTGGTAGACAGCTCCTACGAGCAGTACTTC
TRBV21-1	TRBJ1-5	.	.	CASSNPFGRFHQPQHF	TGTGCCAGCAGCAATCCCTTCGGCAGGTTCCATCAGCCCCAGCATTTT
TRBV7-3	TRBJ2-2	.	TRBD1	CASSSRQGGDTGELFF	TGTGCCAGCAGCTCCCGACAGGGGGGGGACACCGGGGAGCTGTTTTTT
TRBV10-3	TRBJ1-5	once	.	CAISEAGYQPQHF	TGTGCCATCAGTGAGGCAGGTTATCAGCCCCAGCATTTT
TRBV30	TRBJ2-2	.	TRBD1	CAWSVSGGTGELFF	TGTGCCTGGAGTGTTTCAGGGGGCACCGGGGAGCTGTTTTTT
TRBV6-5	TRBJ2-7	.	.	CASLDWGRSYEQYF	TGTGCCAGCCTAGATTGGGGACGATCCTACGAGCAGTACTTC
TRBV7-9	TRBJ2-1	.	.	CASSLPGTPGDEQFF	TGTGCCAGCAGCTTGCCAGGGACCCCAGGGGATGAGCAGTTCTTC
TRBV10-3	TRBJ2-1	.	.	CAISVGTAYNEQFF	TGTGCCATCAGTGTGGGGACTGCCTACAATGAGCAGTTCTTC
TRBV6-5	TRBJ2-2	.	.	CASTVTGITGELFF	TGTGCCAGCACTGTTACAGGGATCACCGGGGAGCTGTTTTTT
TRBV7-2	TRBJ2-3	.	.	CASSSRPARDTQYF	TGTGCCAGCAGCTCGCGACCAGCAAGGGATACGCAGTATTTT
TRBV3-1/TRBV3-2	TRBJ2-5	.	.	CASSQEPGPQTQYF	TGTGCCAGCAGCCAAGAACCGGGGCCCCAGACCCAGTACTTC
TRBV5-4	TRBJ1-1	.	TRBD1	CASSRGQGGSEAFF	TGTGCCAGCAGCCGTGGACAGGGGGGGTCTGAAGCTTTCTTT
TRBV28	TRBJ1-2	.	TRBD1	CASIGTVGGYTF	TGTGCCAGCATAGGGACAGTTGGTGGCTACACCTTC
TRBV7-3	TRBJ2-3	.	.	CASSLGSRLGTDTQYF	TGTGCCAGCAGCTTAGGGTCCCGGTTAGGCACAGATACGCAGTATTTT
TRBV19	TRBJ2-7	.	.	CASSMTASYEQYF	TGTGCCAGTAGTATGACAGCATCCTACGAGCAGTACTTC
TRBV6-5	TRBJ1-2	once	.	CASRSAGVGYTF	TGTGCCAGCAGAAGCGCGGGGGTTGGCTACACCTTC
TRBV2	TRBJ1-2	few	.	CATRQAYGYTF	TGTGCCACCCGACAGGCTTATGGCTACACCTTC
TRBV15	TRBJ1-2	.	.	CATSTQSYGYTF	TGTGCCACCAGCACACAGAGCTATGGCTACACCTTC
TRBV9	TRBJ2-1	.	.	CASSILGLGEQFF	TGTGCCAGCAGCATTTTAGGACTCGGGGAGCAGTTCTTC